The 4 T cell receptor beta chains presented below share a single source sample, sequenced in a study of metastatic and nonmetastatic thyroid tumors. Thyroid surgery was performed in patients who had received no treatment beforehand. TCRdb reanalyzed the PCR reads via MiXCR. The sample shows about 20,000 clones, roughly 18% of them seen only once. Input material: adjacent normal tissue. The origin of the receptors is a male donor with papillary thyroid cancer or a benign thyroid nodule (not recorded which). Some clones in this sample may be carry-over from other donors' samples.

The chain carries TRBV30 and TRBJ1-5, with D perhaps matching TRBD1 (6 bases). Germline CDR1 and CDR2: GTSNPN and SVGIG (reference sequence). The length of the CDR3 is 14 residues. Trimming pared 3 bases from V and 10 bases from J, leaving 19 bases between. The CDR3 loop reads CAWSPGVPGTPQHF. The CDR3 bases are TGTGCCTGGAGCCCAGGGGTCCCGGGTACTCCCCAGCATTTT.

This clone is medium-sized in the sample. J is TRBJ2-1 and V is TRBV28, with TRBD1 matching 7 bases. J lost 5 bases, V lost 8 bases, and 9 bases had no gene match. The CDR3 has 14 residues. The germline CDR1 and CDR2 sequences are MDHEN and SYDVKM. The CDR3 DNA sequence: TGTGCCAGCGCTTACCGGACAGGCAACAATGAGCAGTTCTTC. This encodes CASAYRTGNNEQFF.

With respect to this clone: A clone one base away is much larger, so this may be a read error. The same CDR3 can be traced to other DNA sequences in this sample. V gene TRBV30 combines with J gene TRBJ2-3; tentatively, D is TRBD2 (5 bases). Per the germline V gene, CDR1 is GTSNPN and CDR2 is SVGIG (reference sequence). CDR3 length: 12 amino acids. The CDR3 reads CALAGESDTQYF. CDR3 nucleotides: TGTGCCTTAGCCGGGGAATCAGATACTCAGTATTTT.

CDR3 residues: CASSPGGASYEQYV. Here the CDR3 DNA reads TGTGCCAGCAGCCCCGGGGGGGCCTCCTACGAGCAGTACGTC. The chain is built from TRBV7-2 and TRBJ2-7; TRBD2 aligns across 8 bases. Germline V gene sequence: CDR1 SGHTA, CDR2 FQGNSA. Germline trimming cut 5 bases from V and 0 bases from J; bases unmatched to any gene: 3. This CDR3 is built from 14 residues.